The present TCR beta chain was sequenced within a study of identical twins. Study-wide points: Invariant MAIT and iNKT cells may have partly biased zero-insertion analyses. Modelling approaches yielded underestimates of out-of-frame TCR alpha sharing between monozygotic twins.

Germline V gives CDR1 MGHRA, CDR2 YSYEKL. Losses at the gene ends were 0 bases for V and 1 base for J; bases not matched to a gene: 7. This CDR3 has 17 amino acids. TCRdb re-called the 5' RACE reads with MiXCR, one entry per CDR3 protein. This table has some 560,000 distinct CDR3 sequences, more than 9% appearing once. A word on this clonotype: The target antigen is unknown.

The data also belong to a second study, concerning yellow fever vaccine responses in identical twins. That report adds: Vaccine-induced T cell responses in twins were reportedly observed to appear partly convergent, partly personalized.

The sequenced sample consisted of PBMCs. The chain uses TRBV4-1 and TRBJ2-5, with 8 bases aligning to TRBD2. The receptor's source is a woman younger than 35 in good health. CDR3 DNA: TGCGCCAGCAGCCAAGAATGGGCTAGCGGGTTCCAAGAGACCCAGTACTTC. Translating gives CASSQEWASGFQETQYF.